A selection of T cell receptor beta chains follows, all from one sample in a study of T-cell reconstitution after alpha-beta-depleted transplantation in children. Using its own MiXCR run on the PCR reads, TCRdb lists one record per CDR3 protein. Of about 500,000 distinct CDR3 sequences detected, approximately 10% appear once; the ten largest clones hold around 15%. The specimen was PBMCs, mostly from graft donor cells, collected 180 days after TCRalphabeta/CD19-depleted stem cell transplant. These receptor sequences come from a female patient aged 2 to 10 who had a stem cell transplant for aplastic anemia, so the T cells may come from the graft donor. The CDR3 runs from the conserved cysteine through the conserved F or W. The order of the fields is D gene, V gene, J gene, clone size, CDR3 protein, CDR3 DNA. D genes are given only for firm matches. Clone size, where shown, is once, few, many, or a class for clones that have expanded.

d_gene: TRBD1
v_gene: TRBV7-7
j_gene: TRBJ1-4
abundance: few
CDR3aa: CASSFPPPGQGGVKLFF
CDR3nt: TGTGCCAGCAGCTTCCCGCCTCCGGGACAGGGAGGGGTAAAACTGTTTTTT

d_gene: -
v_gene: TRBV28
j_gene: TRBJ1-2
abundance: -
CDR3aa: CASSLVPRVAYGYTF
CDR3nt: TGTGCCAGCAGTTTAGTTCCCCGAGTGGCCTATGGCTACACCTTC

d_gene: -
v_gene: TRBV11-3
j_gene: TRBJ2-2
abundance: -
CDR3aa: CASSEGTSSNTGELFF
CDR3nt: TGTGCCAGCAGCGAAGGGACATCGTCGAACACCGGGGAGCTGTTTTTT

d_gene: TRBD1
v_gene: TRBV27
j_gene: TRBJ2-7
abundance: few
CDR3aa: CASSSPGTGTNEQYF
CDR3nt: TGTGCCAGCAGTTCCCCCGGGACAGGGACCAACGAGCAGTACTTC

d_gene: -
v_gene: TRBV4-2
j_gene: TRBJ2-3
abundance: few
CDR3aa: CASSQPGGRTDTQYF
CDR3nt: TGTGCCAGCAGCCAGCCTGGCGGTCGCACAGATACGCAGTATTTT

d_gene: TRBD1
v_gene: TRBV28
j_gene: TRBJ1-6
abundance: few
CDR3aa: CASQGDSDSPLHF
CDR3nt: TGTGCCAGCCAGGGGGACAGCGATTCACCCCTCCACTTT

d_gene: -
v_gene: TRBV12-3/TRBV12-4
j_gene: TRBJ2-7
abundance: -
CDR3aa: CASRGTDHTYEQYF
CDR3nt: TGTGCCAGCAGGGGGACGGATCATACCTACGAGCAGTACTTC

d_gene: -
v_gene: TRBV15
j_gene: TRBJ2-5
abundance: -
CDR3aa: CATTEAEGDGETQYF
CDR3nt: TGTGCCACCACCGAAGCGGAGGGCGATGGAGAGACCCAGTACTTC

d_gene: -
v_gene: TRBV7-2
j_gene: TRBJ2-2
abundance: -
CDR3aa: CASSLTPRTDTGELFF
CDR3nt: TGTGCCAGCAGCTTAACACCGCGGACAGACACCGGGGAGCTGTTTTTT

d_gene: TRBD1
v_gene: TRBV5-1
j_gene: TRBJ2-4
abundance: few
CDR3aa: CASSLAGTGTTKNIQYF
CDR3nt: TGCGCCAGCAGCTTGGCGGGGACAGGGACAACCAAAAACATTCAGTACTTC

d_gene: -
v_gene: TRBV5-1
j_gene: TRBJ2-7
abundance: few
CDR3aa: CASSETYEQYF
CDR3nt: TGCGCCAGCAGCGAGACGTACGAGCAGTACTTC

d_gene: -
v_gene: TRBV28
j_gene: TRBJ2-7
abundance: -
CDR3aa: CASSYDNSYEQYF
CDR3nt: TGTGCCAGCAGTTACGACAACTCCTACGAGCAGTACTTC

d_gene: -
v_gene: TRBV11-2
j_gene: TRBJ1-1
abundance: -
CDR3aa: CASIEGAGEDTEAFF
CDR3nt: TGTGCCAGCATCGAAGGCGCAGGAGAGGACACTGAAGCTTTCTTT

d_gene: TRBD2
v_gene: TRBV27
j_gene: TRBJ2-3
abundance: many
CDR3aa: CASTPVGGGSTDTQYF
CDR3nt: TGTGCCAGCACCCCTGTGGGGGGAGGGAGCACAGATACGCAGTATTTT

d_gene: TRBD2
v_gene: TRBV5-1
j_gene: TRBJ2-4
abundance: many
CDR3aa: CASSMGLAGGNKNIQYF
CDR3nt: TGCGCCAGCAGCATGGGACTAGCGGGAGGGAACAAAAACATTCAGTACTTC

d_gene: TRBD2
v_gene: TRBV9
j_gene: TRBJ2-3
abundance: many
CDR3aa: CASSPRGLVDRTDTQYF
CDR3nt: TGTGCCAGCAGCCCGCGGGGGTTGGTAGACAGAACAGATACGCAGTATTTT

d_gene: TRBD2
v_gene: TRBV7-3
j_gene: TRBJ2-3
abundance: many
CDR3aa: CASSSGLAGRTDTQYF
CDR3nt: TGTGCCAGCAGTTCGGGACTAGCGGGACGCACAGATACGCAGTATTTT

d_gene: -
v_gene: TRBV10-3
j_gene: TRBJ1-1
abundance: -
CDR3aa: CAISVRDNTEAFF
CDR3nt: TGTGCCATCAGTGTCCGGGACAACACTGAAGCTTTCTTT

d_gene: -
v_gene: TRBV19
j_gene: TRBJ2-1
abundance: -
CDR3aa: CASRSTGPNENEQFF
CDR3nt: TGTGCCAGTAGGTCGACAGGCCCGAACGAGAATGAGCAGTTCTTC

d_gene: -
v_gene: TRBV7-2
j_gene: TRBJ2-3
abundance: many
CDR3aa: CASSLGLADTQYF
CDR3nt: TGTGCCAGCAGCTTAGGACTAGCAGATACGCAGTATTTT

d_gene: -
v_gene: TRBV5-6
j_gene: TRBJ2-5
abundance: few
CDR3aa: CASSRTPTVKETQYF
CDR3nt: TGTGCCAGCAGCCGGACTCCGACTGTAAAAGAGACCCAGTACTTC

d_gene: TRBD2
v_gene: TRBV9
j_gene: TRBJ2-1
abundance: few
CDR3aa: CASSVFRDYSYNEQFF
CDR3nt: TGTGCCAGCAGCGTTTTCCGGGACTACTCCTACAATGAGCAGTTCTTC

d_gene: -
v_gene: TRBV12-3/TRBV12-4
j_gene: TRBJ2-1
abundance: few
CDR3aa: CASSLTVDTQSSYNEQFF
CDR3nt: TGTGCCAGCAGTTTAACTGTGGACACCCAGAGCTCCTACAATGAGCAGTTCTTC